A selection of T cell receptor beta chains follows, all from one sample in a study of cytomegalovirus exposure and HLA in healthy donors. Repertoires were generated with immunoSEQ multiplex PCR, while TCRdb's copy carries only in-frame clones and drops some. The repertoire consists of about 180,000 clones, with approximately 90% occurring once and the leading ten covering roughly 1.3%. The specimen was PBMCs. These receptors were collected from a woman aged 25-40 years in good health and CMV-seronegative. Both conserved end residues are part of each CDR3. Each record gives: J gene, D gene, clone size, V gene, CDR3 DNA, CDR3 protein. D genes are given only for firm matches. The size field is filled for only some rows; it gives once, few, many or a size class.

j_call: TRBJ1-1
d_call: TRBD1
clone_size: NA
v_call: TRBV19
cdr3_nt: TGTGCCAGTAGTATTGTGGGGACAGGGGGAACTGAAGCTTTCTTT
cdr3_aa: CASSIVGTGGTEAFF

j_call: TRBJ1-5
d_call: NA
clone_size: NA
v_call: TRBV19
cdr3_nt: TGTGCCAGTAGTAGGACACACTATAGCAATCAGCCCCAGCATTTT
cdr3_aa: CASSRTHYSNQPQHF

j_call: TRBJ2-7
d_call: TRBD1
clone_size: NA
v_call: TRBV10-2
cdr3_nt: TGCGCCAGCAGGGACGGGACAGGCAACTACGAGCAGTACTTC
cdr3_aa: CASRDGTGNYEQYF

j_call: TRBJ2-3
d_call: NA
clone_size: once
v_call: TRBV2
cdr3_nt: TGTGCCAGCAGTACGGACAGCTACACAGATACGCAGTATTTT
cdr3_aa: CASSTDSYTDTQYF

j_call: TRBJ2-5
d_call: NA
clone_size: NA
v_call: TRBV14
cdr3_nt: TGTGCCAGCAGCCCTACAACAGGAGTAAAGGAGACCCAGTACTTC
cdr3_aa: CASSPTTGVKETQYF

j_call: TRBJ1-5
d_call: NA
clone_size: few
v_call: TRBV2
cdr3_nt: TGTGCCAGCAGTGAGTACAGGAATCAGCCCCAGCATTTT
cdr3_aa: CASSEYRNQPQHF

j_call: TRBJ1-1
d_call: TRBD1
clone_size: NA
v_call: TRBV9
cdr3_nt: TGTGCCAGCAGCCTCACCCCACAGGGGGGTCGGACTGAAGCTTTCTTT
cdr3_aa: CASSLTPQGGRTEAFF

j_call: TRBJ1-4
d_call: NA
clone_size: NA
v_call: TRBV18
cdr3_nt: TGTGCCAGCTCACTTTCGAGGAGAAGTAATGAAAAACTGTTTTTT
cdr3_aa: CASSLSRRSNEKLFF

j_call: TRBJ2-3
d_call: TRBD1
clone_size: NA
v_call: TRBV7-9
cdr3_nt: TGTGCCAGCAGCCCAGGGACAGGGTTGCGCGATACGCAGTATTTT
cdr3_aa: CASSPGTGLRDTQYF

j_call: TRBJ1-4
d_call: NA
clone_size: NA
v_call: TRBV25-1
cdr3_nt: TGTGCCAGCAGATCAGGGTGGGAAAAACTGTTTTTT
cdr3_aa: CASRSGWEKLFF

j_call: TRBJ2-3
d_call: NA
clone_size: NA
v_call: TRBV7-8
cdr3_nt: TGTGCCAGCAGCGCCCTTTCCCCAGGGTGGGAATGGGATACGCAGTATTTT
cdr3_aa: CASSALSPGWEWDTQYF

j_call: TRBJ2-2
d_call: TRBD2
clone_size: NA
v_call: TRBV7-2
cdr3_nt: TGTGCCAGCAGAGATCATCAACTAGCGGGGGTACCCGGGGAGCTGTTTTTT
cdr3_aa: CASRDHQLAGVPGELFF

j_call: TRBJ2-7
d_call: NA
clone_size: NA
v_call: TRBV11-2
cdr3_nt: TGTGCCAGCAGCTTAGGTTACAGGGACGAGCAGTACTTC
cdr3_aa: CASSLGYRDEQYF

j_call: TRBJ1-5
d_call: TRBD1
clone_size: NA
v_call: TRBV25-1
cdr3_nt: TGTGCCAGCAGTGATGGGACAGCTAATCAGCCCCAGCATTTT
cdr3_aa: CASSDGTANQPQHF

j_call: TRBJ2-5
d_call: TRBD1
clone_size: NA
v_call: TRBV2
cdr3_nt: TGTGCCAGCTTTACAGGGGCCCTAGAGACCCAGTACTTC
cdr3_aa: CASFTGALETQYF

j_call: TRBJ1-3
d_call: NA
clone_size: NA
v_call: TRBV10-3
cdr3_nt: TGTGCCATCAGTGATTTTGATCGGGCTGGAAACACCATATATTTT
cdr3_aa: CAISDFDRAGNTIYF

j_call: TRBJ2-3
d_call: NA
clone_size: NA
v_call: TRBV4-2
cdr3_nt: TGTGCCAGCAGCCAACCTACTAGCTGGTACAGTCGTACGCAGTATTTT
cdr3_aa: CASSQPTSWYSRTQYF

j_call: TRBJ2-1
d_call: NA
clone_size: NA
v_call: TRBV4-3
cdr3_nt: TGCGCCAGCAGCCAAGAGAATGAGTATGAGCAGTTCTTC
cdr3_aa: CASSQENEYEQFF

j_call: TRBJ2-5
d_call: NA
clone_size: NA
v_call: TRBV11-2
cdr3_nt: TGTGCCAGCAGCTTAGATGGGGGGAACGAAGAGACCCAGTACTTC
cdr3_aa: CASSLDGGNEETQYF

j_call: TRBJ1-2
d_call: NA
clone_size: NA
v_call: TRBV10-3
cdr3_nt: TGTGCCACCTTGCGGGCCGGGACTGGCGGGAATGGCTACACCTTC
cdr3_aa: CATLRAGTGGNGYTF

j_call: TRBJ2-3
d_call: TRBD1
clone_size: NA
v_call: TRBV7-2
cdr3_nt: TGTGCCAGCAGCTACGTACCGGGACAGGGCAGGGATACGCAGTATTTT
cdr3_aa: CASSYVPGQGRDTQYF

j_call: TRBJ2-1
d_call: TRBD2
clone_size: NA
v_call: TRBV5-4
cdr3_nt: TGTGCCAGCAGCTCCCTAGCGGATGAGCAGTTCTTC
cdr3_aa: CASSSLADEQFF

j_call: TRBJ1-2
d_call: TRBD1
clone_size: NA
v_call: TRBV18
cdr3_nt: TGTGCCAGCTCACCTGACAGGGATGATGGCTACACCTTC
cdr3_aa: CASSPDRDDGYTF

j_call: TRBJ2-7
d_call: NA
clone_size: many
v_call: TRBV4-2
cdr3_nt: TGTGCCAGCAGCCGTTCTAGCTACGAGCAGTACTTC
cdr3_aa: CASSRSSYEQYF

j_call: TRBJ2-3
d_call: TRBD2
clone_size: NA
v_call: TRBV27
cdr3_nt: TGTGCCAGCAGTCCAACTAGCGGGGGAGGGTATCGTGTAAGCACAGATACGCAGTATTTT
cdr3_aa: CASSPTSGGGYRVSTDTQYF

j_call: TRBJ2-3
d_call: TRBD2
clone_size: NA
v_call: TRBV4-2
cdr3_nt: TGTGCCAGCAGCACGACCGGCCAGCGGGAGACAGATACGCAGTATTTT
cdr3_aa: CASSTTGQRETDTQYF

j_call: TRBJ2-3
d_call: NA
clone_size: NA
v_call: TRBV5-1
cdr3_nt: TGCGCCACAAAACAGGGAGGGGGCACAGATACGCAGTATTTT
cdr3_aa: CATKQGGGTDTQYF

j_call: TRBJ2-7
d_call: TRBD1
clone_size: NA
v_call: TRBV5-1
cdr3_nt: TGCGCCAGCACATTAACAGGGGGCGAAAGCTACGAGCAGTACTTC
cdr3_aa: CASTLTGGESYEQYF

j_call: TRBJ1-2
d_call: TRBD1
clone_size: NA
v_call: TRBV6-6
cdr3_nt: TGTGCCAGCAGTACCCCAGGGGGATATGGCTACACCTTC
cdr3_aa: CASSTPGGYGYTF

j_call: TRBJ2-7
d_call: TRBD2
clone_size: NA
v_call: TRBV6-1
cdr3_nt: TGTGCCAGCAGCCCACTAGCGGGGGGTGAGCAGTACTTC
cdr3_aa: CASSPLAGGEQYF

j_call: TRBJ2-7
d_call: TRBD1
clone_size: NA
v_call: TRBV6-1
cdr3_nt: TGTGCCAGCAGTTTGGGGACAGGGGGGTACGAGCAGTACTTC
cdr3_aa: CASSLGTGGYEQYF